The 16 T cell receptor beta chains listed next were all sequenced from one sample in a study of tumor T cells in aggressive B-cell lymphoma. Here immunoSEQ multiplex PCR was the method, and the copy in TCRdb shows in-frame clones only, minus some. Found here are 5,100 or so clones, roughly 90% of them singletons; the top ten hold more than 5%. The sequenced material came from tumor tissue. These receptors all come from an adult with diffuse large B cell lymphoma.

V gene TRBV28 combines with J gene TRBJ1-4, with TRBD1 matching over 10 bases. From germline, CDR1 is MDHEN and CDR2 SYDVKM. This CDR3 spans 14 amino acids. V was pared by 5 bases and J by 8 bases, with 5 bases of the junction left unmatched. The CDR3 DNA is TGTGCCAGCAGTCCCGGGACAGGGGTAGAAAAACTGTTTTTT. It yields the protein CASSPGTGVEKLFF. The full variable domain, in which reference TRBV28 and TRBJ1-4 provide the parts outside the CDR3, is DVKVTQSSRYLVKRTGEKVFLECVQDMDHENMFWYRQDPGLGLRLIYFSYDVKMKEKGDIPEGYSVSREKKERFSLILESASTNQTSMYLCASSPGTGVEKLFFGSGTQLSVL.

This sequence joins TRBV14 and TRBJ2-7; no firm D call. V lost 4 bases, J lost 4 bases, and 8 bases lay in between. The CDR3 has 12 amino acids. Germline V gene lookup returns CDR1 SGHDN and CDR2 FVKESK. Here the CDR3 DNA reads TGTGCCAGCAGCCCTTCCGGGTACGAGCAGTACTTC. Protein sequence: CASSPSGYEQYF.

The chain joins TRBV4-3 to TRBJ1-3, with D maybe TRBD1 (5 bases). The CDR3 has 15 residues. The V and J ends lost 4 bases and 4 bases respectively, with 14 bases between them. CDR1 and CDR2 from the germline V gene are LGHNA and YSLEER. The CDR3 is CASSPGGGIGNTIYF. CDR3 DNA: TGCGCCAGCAGCCCTGGGGGGGGGATCGGAAACACCATATATTTT.

The genes are TRBV9 and TRBJ2-7; possibly TRBD2 for D (6 bases). The germline gives CDR1 SGDLS, CDR2 YYNGEE. Deletions cut 0 bases from V and 2 bases from J, with 12 bases between. The CDR3 sequence is 15 residues long. The chain's CDR3 is CASSVAPSGPYEQYF. The CDR3 region has the DNA TGTGCCAGCAGCGTAGCCCCCAGCGGGCCCTACGAGCAGTACTTC. Filled out from reference TRBV9 and TRBJ2-7, the complete variable domain reads DSGVTQTPKHLITATGQRVTLRCSPRSGDLSVYWYQQSLDQGLQFLIQYYNGEERAKGNILERFSAQQFPDLHSELNLSSLELGDSALYFCASSVAPSGPYEQYFGPGTRLTVT.

This chain joins TRBV7-2 and TRBJ1-2, with 12 nucleotides matching TRBD1. This CDR3 is 18 amino acids long. Trimming cost V 5 bases and J 0 bases; bases outside gene matches: 10. Germline V CDR1 and CDR2: SGHTA, FQGNSA. CDR3 amino acids: CASSPGTGGDGANYGYTF. The CDR3 DNA reads as TGTGCCAGCAGCCCAGGGACAGGGGGCGACGGAGCTAACTATGGCTACACCTTC. Supplemented by reference TRBV7-2 and TRBJ1-2, the full variable domain reads GAGVSQSPSNKVTEKGKDVELRCDPISGHTALYWYRQSLGQGLEFLIYFQGNSAPDKSGLPSDRFSAERTGGSVSTLTIQRTQQEDSAVYLCASSPGTGGDGANYGYTFGSGTRLTVV.

The V gene is TRBV27, the J gene TRBJ1-5; a possible D gene is TRBD1 (5 bases). The CDR3 loop spans 16 amino acids. Trimming took 2 bases from V and 2 from J, leaving 13 bases between them. Germline loops: CDR1 MNHEY, CDR2 SMNVEV (reference sequence). Written as DNA, the CDR3 is TGTGCCAGCAGTTTAGGGGCAGGGATAGGCAATCAGCCCCAGCATTTT. Amino acids: CASSLGAGIGNQPQHF.

The rearrangement joins TRBV11-3 to TRBJ2-5, with 8 bases fitting TRBD2. This CDR3 has 15 residues. J gave up 6 bases and V 2 bases, and 8 bases lay outside the gene matches. CDR1 and CDR2 (germline): SGHNT, YENEEA. This CDR3 reads CASSLLAGGPQTQYF. DNA for the CDR3: TGTGCCAGCAGCTTACTCGCGGGGGGACCACAGACCCAGTACTTC. Based on the CDR3 plus reference TRBV11-3 and TRBJ2-5, the full variable domain is EAGVVQSPRYKIIEKKQPVAFWCNPISGHNTLYWYLQNLGQGPELLIRYENEEAVDDSQLPKDRFSAERLKGVDSTLKIQPAELGDSAVYLCASSLLAGGPQTQYFGPGTRLLVL.

The V gene is TRBV4-1, the J gene TRBJ1-4; tentatively, D is TRBD1 (5 bases). Germline CDR1 and CDR2: MGHRA and YSYEKL. This CDR3 is built from 18 residues. Trimming pared 1 base from V and 0 bases from J, leaving 15 bases between. The CDR3 bases are TGCGCCAGCAGCCAAGCCCCCCTGGGGACTGCAACTAATGAAAAACTGTTTTTT. Its translation: CASSQAPLGTATNEKLFF.

The genes are TRBV5-1 and TRBJ2-7, with a tentative D call TRBD2 (5 bases). Trimming shortened V by 1 base and J by 5 bases, and 25 bases separated the two germline ends. CDR3 size: 18 residues. Germline values: CDR1 SGHRS, CDR2 YFSETQ. CDR3 in DNA: TGCGCCAGCAGCTTGTTCCCAAGTTCGGAGCGGATGATCGACGAGCAGTACTTC. Amino acid sequence: CASSLFPSSERMIDEQYF.

The chain couples TRBV29-1 to TRBJ2-3, with D maybe TRBD2 (9 bases). With 4 bases removed from V and 14 bases from J, the gap between germline ends came to 25 bases. CDR1 is SQVTM, CDR2 ANQGSEA, per germline. The CDR3 spans 14 residues. The CDR3 region has the DNA TGCAGCGTTGTGACAGGGGCCCTAGCGGGGACGGGGTATTTT. Translated, it gives CSVVTGALAGTGYF.

This chain joins TRBV6-1 and TRBJ1-5; 9 bases are a match to TRBD1. V shed 4 bases, J shed 4 bases, and the junction held 5 bases outside the gene matches. The CDR3 runs 15 residues. Germline V CDR1 and CDR2: MNHNS, SASEGT. CDR3 residues: CASSAGQGMNQPQHF. The CDR3 bases are TGTGCCAGCAGTGCAGGACAGGGGATGAATCAGCCCCAGCATTTT.

The chain couples TRBV4-2 to TRBJ1-6, with a tentative D call TRBD1 (6 bases). CDR3 size: 17 residues. V lost 0 bases to trimming and J lost 0 bases, with 9 bases between them. The V gene's germline CDR1 is LGHNA and CDR2 YNFKEQ. The CDR3 DNA follows: TGTGCCAGCAGCCAAGAAGACAGGACCTCCTATAATTCACCCCTCCACTTT. Residues: CASSQEDRTSYNSPLHF.

Comments on this clone: At one end the junction does not follow the germline gene, possibly because of a read error. The chain couples TRBV30 to TRBJ1-6; weak D call: TRBD1 (6 bases). There are 13 residues in the CDR3. Germline V gives CDR1 GTSNPN, CDR2 SVGIG (reference sequence). CDR3 region: CAWSVRGGAPLYF. Here the CDR3 DNA reads TGTGCCTGGAGTGTACGGGGGGGGGCACCCCTCTACTTT. The entire variable domain, with the rest obtained from reference TRBV30 and TRBJ1-6, is as follows: SQTIHQWPATLVQPVGSPLSLECTVEGTSNPNLYWYRQAAGRGLQLLFYSVGIGQISSEVPQNLSASRPQDRQFILSSKKLLLSDSGFYLCAWSVRGGAPLYFGNGTRLTVT.

The V and J genes are TRBV7-9 and TRBJ1-3, with 7 bases that match TRBD1. Germline V gives CDR1 SEHNR, CDR2 FQNEAQ (reference sequence). The CDR3 sequence is 15 residues long. The J segment lost 2 bases and the V segment lost 3 bases, leaving 4 bases of the junction unmatched. Written as DNA, the CDR3 is TGTGCCAGCAGCTTTTCCGACAGGGCTGGAAACACCATATATTTT. Its translation: CASSFSDRAGNTIYF.

This clone came up a few times. J is TRBJ1-5 and V is TRBV9; D possibly corresponds to TRBD1 (5 bases). V was cut by 0 bases and J by 9 bases, with 13 bases left in between. Germline V CDR1 and CDR2: SGDLS, YYNGEE. The CDR3 sequence is 14 residues long. The CDR3 reads CASSVDGHGGPQHF. DNA for the CDR3: TGTGCCAGCAGCGTAGATGGGCACGGGGGGCCCCAGCATTTT. Full variable domain (rest looked up from reference TRBV9 and TRBJ1-5): DSGVTQTPKHLITATGQRVTLRCSPRSGDLSVYWYQQSLDQGLQFLIQYYNGEERAKGNILERFSAQQFPDLHSELNLSSLELGDSALYFCASSVDGHGGPQHFGDGTRLSIL.

The genes are TRBV4-2 and TRBJ2-1; D perhaps matches TRBD1 (6 bases). This CDR3 has 17 residues. Germline CDR1 is LGHNA and CDR2 is YNFKEQ. Trimming pared 5 bases from V and 4 bases from J, leaving 21 bases between. CDR3 loop: CASSSEGHGDLYNEQFF. The CDR3 DNA reads as TGTGCCAGCAGCTCTGAGGGACACGGGGACCTTTACAATGAGCAGTTCTTC.